This T cell receptor beta chain was captured by sequencing in a study of blood T cell repertoires in COVID-19. Study as a whole: COVID-19 samples from acute and convalescent phases originated in the United States, Italy and Spain. Sources were T cells, B-cell-depleted T cells, or PBMCs; the material itself was cDNA or gDNA.

Germline-derived CDR1 and CDR2 are SGHRS and YFSETQ. This CDR3 region has 14 residues. Trimming took 4 bases from V and 5 from J; bases not matched to a gene: 6. Original analysis: Reference gene primer amplification gave nucleated cell count estimates. Method: immunoSEQ multiplex PCR; TCRdb's copy keeps in-frame clones and lacks some. That table furnishes V, J and clone size, whereas the DNA furnished D and trimming. Of about 58,000 clones in the sample, around 87% were seen once. This sequence was found in a man aged 55 to 70 with active COVID-19. This chain links TRBV5-1 with TRBJ2-5; 9 positions agree with TRBD2. The sample was peripheral blood. CDR3 DNA sequence: TGCGCCAGCAGCGGGACTAGCCCTCCTGAGACCCAGTACTTC. It yields the protein CASSGTSPPETQYF.